The 24 T cell receptor beta chains presented below share a single source sample, sequenced in a study of blood T cell repertoires in COVID-19. Assay: immunoSEQ multiplex PCR; the TCRdb copy retains only in-frame clones and omits some. The table shows more than 90,000 clones, with approximately 70% occurring only once. The sample consisted of peripheral blood. These receptors all come from a woman aged 55-70 years in a cohort sampled during active or convalescent COVID-19.

The J gene is TRBJ1-2, the V gene TRBV5-6; 12 positions agree with TRBD1. This CDR3 has 16 amino acids. The trim removed 1 base at V and 3 bases at J, leaving 4 bases unmatched. Germline CDR1 is SGHDT and CDR2 is YYEEEE. Here the CDR3 reads CASSLPGTGGHYGYTF. Here the CDR3 DNA reads TGTGCCAGCAGCTTGCCCGGGACAGGGGGCCACTATGGCTACACCTTC.

This chain links TRBV30 with TRBJ2-7; no reliable D call. The CDR3 sequence is 16 residues long. The V end lost 2 bases, the J end lost 0 bases, and 17 bases lay between the germline ends. Germline V gene sequence: CDR1 GTSNPN, CDR2 SVGIG (reference sequence). DNA for the CDR3: TGTGCCTGGAGTTCAGTCAGCGCCACGAGCTCCTACGAGCAGTACTTC. Amino acids: CAWSSVSATSSYEQYF. Combining the CDR3 with reference TRBV30 and TRBJ2-7 gives the whole variable domain SQTIHQWPATLVQPVGSPLSLECTVEGTSNPNLYWYRQAAGRGLQLLFYSVGIGQISSEVPQNLSASRPQDRQFILSSKKLLLSDSGFYLCAWSSVSATSSYEQYFGPGTRLTVT.

The rearrangement uses TRBV19 and TRBJ2-6; TRBD1 agrees at 7 bases. The CDR3 is made up of 18 amino acids. Germline lookup yields CDR1 LNHDA and CDR2 SQIVND (reference sequence). Trimming took 7 bases from V and 0 from J; bases not matched to a gene: 12. The CDR3 sequence: CASTFDRVDYSGANVLTF. The CDR3 nucleotides are TGTGCCAGTACCTTCGACAGGGTTGATTACTCTGGGGCCAACGTCCTGACTTTC.

This sequence joins TRBV7-8 and TRBJ2-6; D perhaps matches TRBD2 (5 bases). Looked up from germline, CDR1 is SGHVS and CDR2 is FQNEAQ. V dropped 2 bases and J dropped 0 bases, with 11 bases sitting between them. This CDR3 has 17 amino acids. CDR3 DNA: TGTGCCAGCAGCTTACCCCGGGGTGTCTCTGGGGCCAACGTCCTGACTTTC. It specifies CASSLPRGVSGANVLTF.

This clone showed up just a few times. The chain combines TRBV30 with TRBJ1-6; TRBD1 might be the D (5 bases). V was clipped by 0 bases and J by 6 bases, with 12 bases between them. The germline V gene has CDR1 GTSNPN and CDR2 SVGIG (reference sequence). The CDR3 has 15 residues. CDR3 amino acids: CAWSVWGDLNSPLHF. The CDR3 nucleotides are TGTGCCTGGAGTGTATGGGGGGACCTTAATTCACCCCTCCACTTT.

This rearrangement joins TRBV7-3 to TRBJ2-2, with D possibly TRBD2 on 6 matching bases. Germline CDR1 is SGHTA and CDR2 is FQGTGA. The CDR3 has 15 residues. V was cut by 5 bases and J by 7 bases, with 17 bases left in between. For the CDR3, the DNA is TGTGCCAGCAGCAATACCGGGAGTCTTGGCGGGGAGCTGTTTTTT. Protein product: CASSNTGSLGGELFF.

This clone was seen a single time. The V call is TRBV3-1 (or the pseudogene TRBV3-2), the J call TRBJ2-5; 11 bases are shared with TRBD1. The CDR3 length is 16 residues. Germline trimming cut 4 bases from V and 5 bases from J; bases unmatched to any gene: 9. CDR1 and CDR2 from the germline V gene are LGHDT and YNNKEL (reference sequence). The DNA of the CDR3 is TGTGCCAGCAGCCCCCAAGGACAGGGGGCGAAGGAGACCCAGTACTTC. Translated: CASSPQGQGAKETQYF.

This clone was observed a single time. The chain is built from TRBV10-3 and TRBJ2-6; 8 positions agree with TRBD1. After removal of 3 bases from V and 0 bases from J, the junction contained 13 bases not matched to a gene. CDR3 length: 20 residues. The germline V gene has CDR1 ENHRY and CDR2 SYGVKD. For the CDR3, the DNA is TGTGCCATCAGTGATAGGTCCCAGGGGGCCGCCTACTCTGGGGCCAACGTCCTGACTTTC. Its protein is CAISDRSQGAAYSGANVLTF.

The genes are TRBV7-9 and TRBJ2-1, with TRBD2 identical over 9 bases. Per germline, CDR1 SEHNR and CDR2 FQNEAQ (reference sequence). The length of the CDR3 is 14 residues. After removal of 1 base from V and 6 bases from J, the junction contained 1 base not matched to a gene. CDR3 bases: TGTGCCAGCAGCTTAGGGCGGGGGGGCAATGAGCAGTTCTTC. Protein sequence: CASSLGRGGNEQFF.

The chain is built from TRBV4-2 and TRBJ1-2, with D perhaps matching TRBD1 (5 bases). Germline V gives CDR1 LGHNA, CDR2 YNFKEQ. V was trimmed by 1 base and J by 1 base, leaving 13 bases between them. The CDR3 runs to 16 residues. In DNA form, the CDR3 reads TGTGCCAGCAGCCAAGCCTCGACAGCTCGTAACTATGGCTACACCTTC. It specifies CASSQASTARNYGYTF.

V gene TRBV18 combines with J gene TRBJ1-1, with 7 nucleotides matching TRBD1. Germline loops: CDR1 KGHSH, CDR2 LQKENI. The CDR3 spans 13 residues. Trimming took 6 bases from V and 3 from J; bases not matched to a gene: 4. The CDR3 DNA sequence: TGTGCCAGCTCGCGTGACAGGGACACTGAAGCTTTCTTT. It encodes CASSRDRDTEAFF.

This chain links TRBV5-6 with TRBJ2-2; weak D call: TRBD2 (7 bases). Deletions cut 0 bases from V and 4 bases from J, with 13 bases between. The CDR3 covers 16 residues. Germline values: CDR1 SGHDT, CDR2 YYEEEE. The CDR3 sequence: CASSLGWGGGTGELFF. The DNA of the CDR3 is TGTGCCAGCAGCTTGGGATGGGGGGGCGGCACCGGGGAGCTGTTTTTT.

This clone was seen just once. The chain couples TRBV19 to TRBJ2-5; 11 nucleotides match TRBD2. The germline CDR1 and CDR2 sequences are LNHDA and SQIVND (reference sequence). This CDR3 has 15 residues. The J segment lost 5 bases and the V segment lost 1 base, leaving 3 bases of the junction unmatched. The CDR3 bases are TGTGCCAGTAGTATAGGACTAGCGGGGACCGAGACCCAGTACTTC. Protein: CASSIGLAGTETQYF.

This clone has only a few counts. The J gene is TRBJ1-5, the V gene TRBV19, with D possibly being TRBD1 (5 bases). Trimming cost V 3 bases and J 3 bases, with 12 bases left between them. CDR1 and CDR2 (germline): LNHDA, SQIVND (reference sequence). CDR3 length: 15 amino acids. CDR3 residues: CASSIGGTNNQPQHF. The CDR3, as DNA: TGTGCCAGTAGTATTGGGGGGACCAACAATCAGCCCCAGCATTTT.

The chain uses TRBV30 and TRBJ2-3; D may be TRBD2 (6 bases). Germline V CDR1 and CDR2: GTSNPN, SVGIG (reference sequence). Trimming cost V 3 bases and J 0 bases, with 16 bases left between them. There are 16 residues in the CDR3. CDR3 in DNA: TGTGCCTGGAGGTTCCCTAGCGTCAGAAGCACAGATACGCAGTATTTT. It is translated as CAWRFPSVRSTDTQYF.

The CDR3 sequence: CASSPTGAYQPQHF. The CDR3 nucleotides read TGTGCCAGCAGCCCGACAGGGGCCTATCAGCCCCAGCATTTT. This rearrangement joins TRBV3-1 (or the pseudogene TRBV3-2) to TRBJ1-5, with 8 bases fitting TRBD1. The CDR3 extends over 14 amino acids. CDR1 and CDR2 (germline): LGHDT, YNNKEL (reference sequence). V lost 4 bases and J lost 5; bases outside the gene matches: 4.

The rearrangement uses TRBV6-2 or TRBV6-3 and TRBJ1-6, with 10 bases matching TRBD1. The CDR3 has 15 amino acids. Losses at the gene ends were 4 bases for V and 13 bases for J; bases not matched to a gene: 10. Germline-derived CDR1 and CDR2 are MNHEY and SVGEGT. In DNA form, the CDR3 reads TGTGCCAGCAGTTTTCCGGGACAGGGGACCCTTCCCCTCCACTTT. Its protein is CASSFPGQGTLPLHF.

There are a few counts of this clone. This chain connects TRBV2 to TRBJ2-7; 7 bases are shared with TRBD1. This CDR3 spans 13 amino acids. Germline lookup yields CDR1 SNHLY and CDR2 FYNNEI. Trimming cost V 4 bases and J 2 bases; bases outside gene matches: 2. CDR3: CASSGTGTYEQYF. CDR3 DNA sequence: TGTGCCAGCAGTGGGACAGGAACCTACGAGCAGTACTTC.

V gene TRBV5-4 combines with J gene TRBJ2-7; TRBD1 agrees at 10 bases. Germline CDR1 and CDR2: SGHNT and YYREEE (reference sequence). J gave up 5 bases and V 4 bases, and 9 bases lay outside the gene matches. CDR3 length equals 15 residues. The CDR3 loop is CASSGSGTGANEQYF. The CDR3 region has the DNA TGTGCCAGCAGCGGGTCCGGGACAGGGGCAAACGAGCAGTACTTC.

The chain links TRBV30 to TRBJ2-6; 9 nucleotides agree with TRBD2. CDR1 is GTSNPN and CDR2 is SVGIG in the germline V gene (reference sequence). The CDR3 covers 16 residues. With V trimmed by 6 bases and J by 4 bases, 10 bases remained unmatched. CDR3 nucleotide sequence: TGTGCCTGTTTCAGGCGGGGGGGCTCAGGGGCCAACGTCCTGACTTTC. It yields the protein CACFRRGGSGANVLTF.

The rearrangement links TRBV28 to TRBJ1-6; tentatively, D is TRBD1 (5 bases). Germline CDR1 reads MDHEN; CDR2 reads SYDVKM. The CDR3 runs 15 residues. The V and J ends lost 7 bases and 1 base respectively, with 11 bases between them. CDR3 coding DNA: TGTGCCAGCACCTCCGGGGGGTCCTATAATTCACCCCTCCACTTT. This gives the protein CASTSGGSYNSPLHF.

J is TRBJ2-1 and V is TRBV27; no clear D. CDR3 length: 15 residues. V was trimmed by 5 bases and J by 5 bases, leaving 16 bases between them. CDR1 and CDR2 from the germline V gene are MNHEY and SMNVEV (reference sequence). The CDR3 DNA follows: TGTGCCAGCAGTCCACGTTTGGGCGTGAACAATGAGCAGTTCTTC. Translation: CASSPRLGVNNEQFF.

The rearrangement uses TRBV11-2 and TRBJ2-7; unclear D gene. Germline V gene sequence: CDR1 SGHAT, CDR2 FQNNGV. The germline V and J ends were trimmed by 0 bases and 5 bases, with 20 bases remaining between them. The CDR3 consists of 17 residues. This CDR3 reads CASSLDVNRSARDEQYF. CDR3 DNA sequence: TGTGCCAGCAGCTTAGATGTTAACAGATCAGCTCGCGACGAGCAGTACTTC.

In the case of this clone: A much larger clone sits a single nucleotide away, making a read error possible. The J gene is TRBJ1-1, the V gene TRBV9; no definite D call. The CDR3 is 13 amino acids. Germline CDR1 and CDR2: SGDLS and YYNGEE. The CDR3 loop reads CTSSPSTSTEAFF. In DNA, the CDR3 is TGTACCAGCAGCCCCAGCACTAGCACTGAAGCTTTCTTT.